This TCR beta chain originates from a study of memory CD4+ T cells and cytomegalovirus serostatus. Study-wide context: Donors were healthy Belgian adults, some 10 CMV seropositive and about two dozen seronegative.

Single viable CD3+CD4+CD8-CD45RO+ cells were sorted as the memory CD4+ T cells. Study results and limitations: CD4+ memory repertoires contained about 40% of the roughly 160 reported CMV TCRbeta sequences.

Assay: immunoSEQ multiplex PCR; the TCRdb copy retains only in-frame clones and omits some. This table has about 60,000 clones, less than 85% appearing once. Turning to this clone: Its target is not known.

V was pared by 6 bases and J by 9 bases, with 15 bases between. CDR1 is DFQATT and CDR2 is SNEGSKA in the germline V gene (reference sequence). The CDR3 has 11 amino acids. This sequence joins TRBV20-1 and TRBJ2-7, with D unclear. Sequenced: memory CD4+ T cells from blood. The receptor was derived from an adult in good health and CMV-seronegative. Some clones in this sample may be carry-over from other donors' samples. The CDR3 reads CSAHKTPGQYF. CDR3 nucleotide sequence: TGCAGTGCACATAAGACGCCGGGGCAGTACTTC.